This T cell receptor beta chain stems from a study of siplizumab effects on memory and regulatory T cells. Trimming at V came to 5 bases and at J to 4 bases, leaving 10 bases not matched to a gene. Germline CDR1 is SGHTA and CDR2 is FQGNSA. The CDR3 extends over 16 amino acids. Clones were read by immunoSEQ multiplex PCR, and TCRdb kept only the in-frame ones, dropping some. The profile shows 100,000 or so clones, over 85% of them singletons. Sequencing used non-Treg CD4+ T cells sorted from blood. The V gene is TRBV7-2, the J gene TRBJ2-3, with TRBD2 matching 9 bases. This TCR was sampled from a human donor in good health. The CDR3 coding sequence is TGTGCCAGCAGCCCCCGAGGTAGCGGGGGTGCAGATACGCAGTATTTT. The encoded protein is CASSPRGSGGADTQYF.